This note documents a single TCR beta chain sequence. Some clones are missing from TCRdb's copy, which holds only in-frame ones; the method was immunoSEQ multiplex PCR. The sample has tens of thousands of clones, 84% seen once. This entry belongs to a study of blood T cell repertoires in COVID-19. The overall study: The study drew acute and convalescent COVID-19 samples from the United States, Italy and Spain. Sources were T cells, B-cell-depleted T cells, or PBMCs; the material itself was cDNA or gDNA.

Trimming removed 5 bases from V and 0 bases from J, with 14 bases in between. This CDR3 has 16 amino acids. Germline loops: CDR1 SNHLY, CDR2 FYNNEI. The rearrangement joins TRBV2 to TRBJ1-5; the D gene is possibly TRBD1 (5 bases). What was sequenced was peripheral blood. The TCR sequence derives from a man aged 50-59 years with active or convalescent COVID-19. Here the CDR3 reads CASSPRRADSNQPQHF. In DNA, the CDR3 is TGTGCCAGCAGTCCACGCAGGGCGGATAGCAATCAGCCCCAGCATTTT.